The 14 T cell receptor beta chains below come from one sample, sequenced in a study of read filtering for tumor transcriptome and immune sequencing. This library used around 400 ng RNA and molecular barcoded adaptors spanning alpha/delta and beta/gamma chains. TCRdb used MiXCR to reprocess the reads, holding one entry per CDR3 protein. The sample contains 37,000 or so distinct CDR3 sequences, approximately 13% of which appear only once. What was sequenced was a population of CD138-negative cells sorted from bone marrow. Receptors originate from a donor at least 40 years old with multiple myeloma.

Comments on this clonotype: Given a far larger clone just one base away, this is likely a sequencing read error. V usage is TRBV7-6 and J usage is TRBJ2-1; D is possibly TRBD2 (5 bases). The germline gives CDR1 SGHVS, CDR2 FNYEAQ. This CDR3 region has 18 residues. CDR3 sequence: CASSLASQRPSSYNERFF. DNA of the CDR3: TGTGCCAGCAGCTTAGCGTCCCAGCGGCCCAGCTCCTACAATGAGCGGTTCTTC.

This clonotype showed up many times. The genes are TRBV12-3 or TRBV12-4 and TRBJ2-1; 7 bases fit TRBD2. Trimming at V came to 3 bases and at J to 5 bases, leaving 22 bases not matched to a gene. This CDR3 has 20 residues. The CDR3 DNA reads TGTGCCAGCAGTTTTCGGGCCCCAGCCCCAGCGGGACCGACAAACAATGAGCAGTTCTTC. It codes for CASSFRAPAPAGPTNNEQFF.

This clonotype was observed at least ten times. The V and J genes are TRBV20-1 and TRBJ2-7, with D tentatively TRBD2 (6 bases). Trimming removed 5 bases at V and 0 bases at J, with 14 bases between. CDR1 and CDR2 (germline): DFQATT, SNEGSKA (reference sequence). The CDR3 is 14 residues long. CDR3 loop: CSASARRDSYEQYF. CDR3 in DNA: TGCAGTGCTTCAGCGCGGCGGGACTCCTACGAGCAGTACTTC.

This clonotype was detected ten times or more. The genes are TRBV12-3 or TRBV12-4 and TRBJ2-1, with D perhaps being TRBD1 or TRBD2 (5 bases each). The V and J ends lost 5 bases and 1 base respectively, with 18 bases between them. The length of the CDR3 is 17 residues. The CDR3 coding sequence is TGTGCCAGCAGTCAGGTTTGGGACCAGTATTCCTACAATGAGCAGTTCTTC. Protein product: CASSQVWDQYSYNEQFF.

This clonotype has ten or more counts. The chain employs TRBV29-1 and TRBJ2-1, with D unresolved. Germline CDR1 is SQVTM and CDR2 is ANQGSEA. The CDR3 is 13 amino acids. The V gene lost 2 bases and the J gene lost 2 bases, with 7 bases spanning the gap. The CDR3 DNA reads TGCAGCGTTGAAATTTCCGCCTACAATGAGCAGTTCTTC. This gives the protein CSVEISAYNEQFF.

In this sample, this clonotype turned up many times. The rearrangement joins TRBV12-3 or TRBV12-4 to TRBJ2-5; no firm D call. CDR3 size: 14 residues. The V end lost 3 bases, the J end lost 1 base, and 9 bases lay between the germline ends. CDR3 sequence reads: CASSFMDFQETQYF. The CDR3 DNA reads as TGTGCCAGCAGTTTCATGGATTTCCAAGAGACCCAGTACTTC.

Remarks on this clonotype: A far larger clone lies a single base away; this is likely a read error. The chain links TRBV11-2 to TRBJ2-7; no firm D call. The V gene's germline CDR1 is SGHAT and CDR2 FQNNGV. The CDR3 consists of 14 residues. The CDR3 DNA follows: TGTGCCAGCAGCTTAGGGGCGAGCTCCTACGGGCAGTACTTC. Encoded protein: CASSLGASSYGQYF.

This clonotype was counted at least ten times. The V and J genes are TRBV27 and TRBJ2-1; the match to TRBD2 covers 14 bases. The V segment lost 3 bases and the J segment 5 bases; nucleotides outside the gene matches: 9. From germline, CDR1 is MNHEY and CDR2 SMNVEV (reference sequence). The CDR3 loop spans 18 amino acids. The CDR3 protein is CASSLGLAGELPHNEQFF. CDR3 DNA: TGTGCCAGCAGTTTGGGACTAGCGGGAGAACTTCCACACAATGAGCAGTTCTTC.

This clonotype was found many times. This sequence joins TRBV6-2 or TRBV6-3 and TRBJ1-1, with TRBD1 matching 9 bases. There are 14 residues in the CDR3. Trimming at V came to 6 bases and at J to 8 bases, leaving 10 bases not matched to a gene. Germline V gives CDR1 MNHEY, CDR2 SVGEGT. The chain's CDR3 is CASSPTGGHAEAFF. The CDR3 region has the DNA TGTGCCAGCAGCCCCACAGGGGGCCATGCAGAAGCTTTCTTT.

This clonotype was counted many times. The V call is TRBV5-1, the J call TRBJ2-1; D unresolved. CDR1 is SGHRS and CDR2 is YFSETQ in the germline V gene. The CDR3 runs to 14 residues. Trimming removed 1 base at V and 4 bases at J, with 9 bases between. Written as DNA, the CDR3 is TGCGCCAGCAGCTTGTTGGTGCAGTACAATGAGCAGTTCTTC. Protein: CASSLLVQYNEQFF.

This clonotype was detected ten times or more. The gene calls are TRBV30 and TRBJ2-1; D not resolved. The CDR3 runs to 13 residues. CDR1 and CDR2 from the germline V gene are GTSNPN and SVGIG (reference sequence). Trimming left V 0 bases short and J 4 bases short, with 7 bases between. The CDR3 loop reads CAWSVAVYNEQFF. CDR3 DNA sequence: TGTGCCTGGAGTGTCGCAGTTTACAATGAGCAGTTCTTC. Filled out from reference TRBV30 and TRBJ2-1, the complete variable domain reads SQTIHQWPATLVQPVGSPLSLECTVEGTSNPNLYWYRQAAGRGLQLLFYSVGIGQISSEVPQNLSASRPQDRQFILSSKKLLLSDSGFYLCAWSVAVYNEQFFGPGTRLTVL.

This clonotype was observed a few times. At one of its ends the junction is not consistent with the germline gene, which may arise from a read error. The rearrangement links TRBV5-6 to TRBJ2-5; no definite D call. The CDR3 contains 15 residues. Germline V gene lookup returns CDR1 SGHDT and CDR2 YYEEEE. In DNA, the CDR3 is TGTGCCGGCAGCTTGCGGACGTTGCACCAAGAGACCCAGTACTTC. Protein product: CAGSLRTLHQETQYF.

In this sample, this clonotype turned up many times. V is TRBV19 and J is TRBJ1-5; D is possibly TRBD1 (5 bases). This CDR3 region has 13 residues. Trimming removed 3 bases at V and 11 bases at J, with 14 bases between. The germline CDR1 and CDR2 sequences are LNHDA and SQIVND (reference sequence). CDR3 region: CASSIQGQSAQHF. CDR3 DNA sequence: TGTGCCAGTAGTATCCAGGGCCAATCAGCCCAGCATTTT.

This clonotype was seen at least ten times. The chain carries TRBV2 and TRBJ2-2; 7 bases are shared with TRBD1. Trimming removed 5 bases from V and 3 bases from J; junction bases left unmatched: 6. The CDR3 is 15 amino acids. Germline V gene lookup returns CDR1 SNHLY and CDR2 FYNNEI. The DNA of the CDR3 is TGTGCCAGCAGTCTTGAGGGGGCGGACACCGGGGAGCTGTTTTTT. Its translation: CASSLEGADTGELFF.